The source of this TCR beta chain is a study of technical replicates of blood from a handful of donors. As to this clone: The junction does not match germline at one end; this may be a read error.

The method was immunoSEQ multiplex PCR; TCRdb's version includes in-frame clones alone and lacks a portion of them. The sample carries around 76,000 clones, around 97% recorded once. The CDR3 contains 18 residues. Germline CDR1 reads SSHAT; CDR2 reads FNYEAQ (reference sequence). V is TRBV7-7 and J is TRBJ1-5; D not certain. This TCR came from a human donor in good health. Specimen: T cells isolated from PBMCs. The CDR3 DNA reads as TGTGCTAGCAACATACACTACACCCCGTTGTATAGCAATCAGCCCCAGCATTTT. This sequence encodes CASNIHYTPLYSNQPQHF.